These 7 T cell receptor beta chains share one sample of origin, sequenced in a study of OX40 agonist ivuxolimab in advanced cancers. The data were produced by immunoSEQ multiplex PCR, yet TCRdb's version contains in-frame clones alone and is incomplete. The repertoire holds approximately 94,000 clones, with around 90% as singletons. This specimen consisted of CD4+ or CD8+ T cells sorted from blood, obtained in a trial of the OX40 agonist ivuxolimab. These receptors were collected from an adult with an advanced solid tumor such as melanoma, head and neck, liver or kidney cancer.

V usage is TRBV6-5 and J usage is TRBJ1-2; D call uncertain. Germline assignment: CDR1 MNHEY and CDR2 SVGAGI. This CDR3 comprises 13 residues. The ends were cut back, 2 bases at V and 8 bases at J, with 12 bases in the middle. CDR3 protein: CASSYGSRSGYTF. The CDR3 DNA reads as TGTGCCAGCAGTTACGGGTCCCGATCCGGCTACACCTTC.

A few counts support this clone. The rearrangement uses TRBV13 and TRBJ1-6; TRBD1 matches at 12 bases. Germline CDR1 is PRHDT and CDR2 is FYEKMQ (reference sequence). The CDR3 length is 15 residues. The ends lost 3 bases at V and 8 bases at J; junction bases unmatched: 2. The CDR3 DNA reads TGTGCCAGCAGCTTGGGACAGGGGGCCGATTCACCCCTCCACTTT. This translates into CASSLGQGADSPLHF.

CDR3 sequence: CASSVDWQGTEAFF. DNA of the CDR3: TGTGCCAGCAGCGTAGACTGGCAGGGGACTGAAGCTTTCTTT. This chain links TRBV9 with TRBJ1-1, with D maybe TRBD1 (6 bases). V was trimmed by 0 bases and J by 5 bases, leaving 11 bases between them. The CDR3 totals 14 residues. Germline V lookup: CDR1 SGDLS, CDR2 YYNGEE. Full variable domain (rest looked up from reference TRBV9 and TRBJ1-1): DSGVTQTPKHLITATGQRVTLRCSPRSGDLSVYWYQQSLDQGLQFLIQYYNGEERAKGNILERFSAQQFPDLHSELNLSSLELGDSALYFCASSVDWQGTEAFFGQGTRLTVV.

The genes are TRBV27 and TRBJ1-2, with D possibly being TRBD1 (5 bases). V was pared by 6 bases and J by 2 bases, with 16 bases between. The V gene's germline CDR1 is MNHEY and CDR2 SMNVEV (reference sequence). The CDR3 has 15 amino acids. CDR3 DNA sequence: TGTGCCAGCAGGGCCCGGCAGGGCACGAACTATGGCTACACCTTC. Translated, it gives CASRARQGTNYGYTF.

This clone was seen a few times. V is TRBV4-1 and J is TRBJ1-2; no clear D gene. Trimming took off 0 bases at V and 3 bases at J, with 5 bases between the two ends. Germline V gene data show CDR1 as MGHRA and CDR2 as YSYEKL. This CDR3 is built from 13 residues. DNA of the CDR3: TGCGCCAGCAGCCAAGATAGGTACTATGGCTACACCTTC. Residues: CASSQDRYYGYTF.

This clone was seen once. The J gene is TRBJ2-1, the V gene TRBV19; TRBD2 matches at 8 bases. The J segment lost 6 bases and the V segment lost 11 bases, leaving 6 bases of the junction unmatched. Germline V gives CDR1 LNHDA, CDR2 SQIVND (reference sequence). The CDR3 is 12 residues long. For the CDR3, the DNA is TGTGCCGCAAGGACTAGCCGCAATGAGCAGTTCTTC. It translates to CAARTSRNEQFF.

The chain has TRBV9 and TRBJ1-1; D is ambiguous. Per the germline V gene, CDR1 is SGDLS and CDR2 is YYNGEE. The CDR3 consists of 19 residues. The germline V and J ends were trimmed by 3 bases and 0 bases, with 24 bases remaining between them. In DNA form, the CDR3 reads TGTGCCAGCAGCGACCGAAAAGACATTTTCGGTATCATGAACACTGAAGCTTTCTTT. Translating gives CASSDRKDIFGIMNTEAFF.